A single sample gave rise to the 9 T cell receptor beta chains below, sequenced in a study of blood T cells in healthy people across ages. The second PCR ran roughly 6 to 11 cycles with a sample-barcoded 5' primer and J-beta primers. MiXCR was run by TCRdb on the 5' RACE reads, yielding one entry per CDR3 protein. The sample lists around 2 million distinct CDR3 sequences, about two fifths occurring once. Input material: blood. All receptors derive from a human donor in good health.

This clonotype was recorded a few times. V usage is TRBV29-1 and J usage is TRBJ2-7; 8 bases fit TRBD1. The CDR3 extends over 15 amino acids. V lost 0 bases and J lost 3; bases outside the gene matches: 7. The germline gives CDR1 SQVTM, CDR2 ANQGSEA. The CDR3, as DNA: TGCAGCGTTGAAGATGAGGGGACAGGCGTCTACGAGCAGTACTTC. Its translation is CSVEDEGTGVYEQYF.

The chain joins TRBV20-1 to TRBJ2-7; D unclear. The V and J ends lost 2 bases and 5 bases respectively, with 13 bases between them. CDR1 and CDR2 (germline): DFQATT, SNEGSKA (reference sequence). The CDR3 is 13 residues long. The CDR3 nucleotides read TGCAGTGCTAGACTGGGATCGACCGACGAGCAGTACTTC. Translating gives CSARLGSTDEQYF.

This clonotype occurred a few times. The V and J genes are TRBV20-1 and TRBJ1-6, with a tentative D call TRBD1 (5 bases). V lost 3 bases and J 7 bases, leaving 16 bases between the germline ends. CDR1 and CDR2 from the germline V gene are DFQATT and SNEGSKA (reference sequence). This CDR3 has 15 amino acids. DNA for the CDR3: TGCAGTGCTAGGGTCGGGGGGACCCTCAATTCACCCCTCCACTTT. As protein: CSARVGGTLNSPLHF.

This clonotype was recorded only once. This chain links TRBV12-3 or TRBV12-4 with TRBJ2-1; 9 bases are shared with TRBD1. The ends lost 5 bases at V and 10 bases at J; junction bases unmatched: 6. The CDR3 extends over 13 amino acids. The CDR3 loop reads CASSGTGTGEQFF. The CDR3 DNA follows: TGTGCCAGCAGTGGGACAGGGACTGGCGAGCAGTTCTTC.

This clonotype has just a few counts. The chain is built from TRBV2 and TRBJ2-5, with D uncertain. CDR3 length: 13 residues. The V gene lost 7 bases and the J gene lost 0 bases, with 9 bases spanning the gap. Germline-derived CDR1 and CDR2 are SNHLY and FYNNEI. The CDR3 DNA reads TGTGCCAGCATGTCTCCAAACCAAGAGACCCAGTACTTC. The encoded protein is CASMSPNQETQYF.

A few counts support this clonotype. The chain couples TRBV11-2 to TRBJ2-3, with TRBD2 matching 9 bases. This CDR3 region has 14 residues. J lost 6 bases, V lost 5 bases, and 6 bases had no gene match. From germline, CDR1 is SGHAT and CDR2 FQNNGV. CDR3 sequence reads: CASSLPGTSDTQYF. Here the CDR3 DNA reads TGTGCCAGCAGCCTTCCCGGGACTAGCGATACGCAGTATTTT.

The CDR3 is CSVAGTSATEAFF. The CDR3 DNA sequence: TGCAGCGTTGCCGGGACGAGTGCCACTGAAGCTTTCTTT. The genes are TRBV29-1 and TRBJ1-1; D possibly corresponds to TRBD1 (5 bases). CDR3 length: 13 residues. Germline assignment: CDR1 SQVTM and CDR2 ANQGSEA. Trimming took 4 bases from V and 4 from J, leaving 13 bases between them.

The chain recombines TRBV5-1 with TRBJ2-5, with 12 bases lining up with TRBD1. Germline CDR1 and CDR2: SGHRS and YFSETQ. The CDR3 spans 17 residues. With V trimmed by 3 bases and J by 4 bases, 10 bases remained unmatched. The CDR3 sequence is CASSYETGTGGRETQYF. CDR3 coding DNA: TGCGCCAGCAGCTACGAAACTGGGACAGGGGGCCGAGAGACCCAGTACTTC. Based on the CDR3 plus reference TRBV5-1 and TRBJ2-5, the full variable domain is KAGVTQTPRYLIKTRGQQVTLSCSPISGHRSVSWYQQTPGQGLQFLFEYFSETQRNKGNFPGRFSGRQFSNSRSEMNVSTLELGDSALYLCASSYETGTGGRETQYFGPGTRLLVL.

The genes are TRBV2 and TRBJ2-7; maybe TRBD2 (5 bases). Per the germline V gene, CDR1 is SNHLY and CDR2 is FYNNEI. With 4 bases removed from V and 7 bases from J, the gap between germline ends came to 14 bases. This CDR3 is 13 amino acids long. CDR3 DNA sequence: TGTGCCAGCAGTGTGATAGTGAGGGTTGAGCAGTACTTC. It encodes CASSVIVRVEQYF.